The 9 T cell receptor beta chains below come from one sample, sequenced in a study of beta chain features in type 1 diabetes. The investigators reverse transcribed all of the isolated RNA, so they sequenced expressed TCRB transcripts. Clones were read by immunoSEQ multiplex PCR, and TCRdb kept only the in-frame ones, dropping some. The repertoire has around 340,000 clones, roughly 8% of them found once; the top ten carry roughly 0.44%. Sequenced material: central memory CD4+ T cells from blood. The receptors here all came from a woman between 18 and 29 years old in good health.

This chain connects TRBV11-2 to TRBJ2-3; D is uncertain. CDR1 is SGHAT and CDR2 is FQNNGV in the germline V gene. V lost 5 bases, J lost 3 bases, and 9 bases lay in between. This CDR3 has 13 amino acids. The CDR3 loop is CASSPLTTDTQYF. Here the CDR3 DNA reads TGTGCCAGCAGCCCTTTAACTACAGATACGCAGTATTTT.

J is TRBJ2-1 and V is TRBV5-4, with 10 bases aligning to TRBD2. CDR3 size: 17 residues. V gave up 4 bases and J gave up 0 bases; unmatched junction bases: 7. From germline, CDR1 is SGHNT and CDR2 YYREEE (reference sequence). CDR3: CASSALSGRDSYNEQFF. DNA for the CDR3: TGTGCCAGCAGCGCCCTAAGCGGGAGGGACTCCTACAATGAGCAGTTCTTC.

This clone came up many times. This chain connects TRBV10-3 to TRBJ2-7, with TRBD2 identical over 8 bases. The V gene's germline CDR1 is ENHRY and CDR2 SYGVKD. CDR3 size: 14 residues. J was trimmed by 2 bases and V by 4 bases; bases with no gene match: 4. CDR3 nucleotides: TGTGCCATCAGTGGCAGCGGGAGAACCTACGAGCAGTACTTC. Translated, it gives CAISGSGRTYEQYF.

This clone was found a few times. The chain links TRBV5-1 to TRBJ1-4; the D gene is possibly TRBD1 (6 bases). Germline lookup yields CDR1 SGHRS and CDR2 YFSETQ. This CDR3 contains 14 residues. The germline V and J ends were trimmed by 5 bases and 8 bases, with 16 bases remaining between them. This CDR3 is CASRRDDQGEKLFF. In nucleotides, the CDR3 is TGCGCCAGCAGGCGGGACGATCAGGGGGAAAAACTGTTTTTT.

The chain combines TRBV28 with TRBJ2-3; the D gene is possibly TRBD1 (7 bases). The CDR3 contains 12 residues. Between the trimmed V and J ends, which lost 10 bases and 4 bases, there was a span of 12 bases. Germline-derived CDR1 and CDR2 are MDHEN and SYDVKM. The CDR3 nucleotides are TGTGCCACCCAGGGGGAGGCAGATACGCAGTATTTT. Its protein is CATQGEADTQYF.

This clone was counted at least ten times. The rearrangement joins TRBV4-2 to TRBJ1-3, with D possibly matching TRBD1 (5 bases). V dropped 5 bases and J dropped 0 bases, with 11 bases sitting between them. The CDR3 runs to 15 residues. Per germline, CDR1 LGHNA and CDR2 YNFKEQ. The CDR3 loop is CASSRQPSSGNTIYF. DNA of the CDR3: TGTGCCAGCAGCAGACAGCCAAGCTCTGGAAACACCATATATTTT.

This clone showed up just a few times. The chain carries TRBV29-1 and TRBJ1-1, with a weak D call TRBD1 (5 bases). The germline V gene encodes CDR1 SQVTM and CDR2 ANQGSEA. The CDR3 has 13 amino acids. Trimming removed 6 bases from V and 0 bases from J, with 11 bases in between. Here the CDR3 reads CSVERQLNTEAFF. In nucleotides, the CDR3 is TGCAGCGTGGAACGACAGCTGAACACTGAAGCTTTCTTT.

This chain connects TRBV4-3 to TRBJ2-6, with 10 bases fitting TRBD1. CDR3 length equals 17 residues. In germline, CDR1 is LGHNA, CDR2 YSLEER. The V segment lost 4 bases and the J segment 1 base; nucleotides outside the gene matches: 4. The CDR3 is CASSRDRGKSGANVLTF. The DNA of the CDR3 is TGCGCCAGCAGCCGGGACAGGGGAAAATCTGGGGCCAACGTCCTGACTTTC.

This clone has just a few counts. V gene TRBV2 combines with J gene TRBJ1-5, with D tentatively TRBD1 (6 bases). Germline V gene data show CDR1 as SNHLY and CDR2 as FYNNEI. This CDR3 is built from 14 residues. V lost 3 bases, J lost 6 bases, and 12 bases lay in between. This chain's CDR3 is CASSDSNRAQPQHF. In DNA form, the CDR3 reads TGTGCCAGCAGTGATTCAAACAGGGCTCAGCCCCAGCATTTT.